These 31 T cell receptor beta chains originate from one sample sequenced in a study of molecular identifiers for immune sequencing clone quantification. TCRdb ran MiXCR on the PCR reads and lists one entry per CDR3 protein. The sample lists roughly 630,000 distinct CDR3 sequences; around 25% were seen once. The sequenced sample was naive CD8+ T cells from blood, with Jurkat cell RNA spiked in. Noted subset: FACS-sorted CD8+CD4-CCR7+CD45RA+ naive T cells. The receptors derive from a human donor in good health. Some libraries in this study had Jurkat cell RNA spiked in.

This clonotype was detected a few times. The J gene is TRBJ2-7, the V gene TRBV20-1, with 8 positions matching TRBD1. The CDR3 has 15 amino acids. Unmatched junction bases numbered 5, after V lost 0 bases and J lost 1 base. Germline-derived CDR1 and CDR2 are DFQATT and SNEGSKA (reference sequence). The CDR3 spells CSAREGTGLSYEQYF. The CDR3 DNA reads as TGCAGTGCTAGAGAGGGGACAGGCCTTTCCTACGAGCAGTACTTC.

This clonotype has ten or more counts. The CDR3 region is CASSATIAGEQFF. In DNA, the CDR3 is TGTGCCAGCAGCGCTACGATAGCGGGAGAGCAGTTCTTC. The chain is built from TRBV11-2 and TRBJ2-1, with TRBD2 identical over 8 bases. This CDR3 is built from 13 residues. The trim removed 5 bases at V and 10 bases at J, leaving 7 bases unmatched. Germline V lookup: CDR1 SGHAT, CDR2 FQNNGV. Variable domain in full (rest from reference TRBV11-2 and TRBJ2-1): EAGVAQSPRYKIIEKRQSVAFWCNPISGHATLYWYQQILGQGPKLLIQFQNNGVVDDSQLPKDRFSAERLKGVDSTLKIQPAKLEDSAVYLCASSATIAGEQFFGPGTRLTVL.

Comments on this clonotype: A junction boundary mismatches the germline segment, possibly from a read error. The rearrangement uses TRBV6-1 and TRBJ2-2; 7 bases are shared with TRBD1. In germline, CDR1 is MNHNS, CDR2 SASEGT. The CDR3 contains 15 residues. CDR3 DNA sequence: TGTGCCAGCAAGCTGGATAGGACAGGTTCCGGGGAGCTGTCTTTT. It specifies CASKLDRTGSGELSF.

This clonotype occurred many times. The chain carries TRBV7-9 and TRBJ2-1; no clear D gene. The CDR3 totals 14 residues. Trimming removed 7 bases at V and 2 bases at J, with 12 bases between. Germline lookup yields CDR1 SEHNR and CDR2 FQNEAQ (reference sequence). The CDR3 protein is CASTPPGPYNEQFF. For the CDR3, the DNA is TGTGCCAGCACCCCACCCGGGCCCTACAATGAGCAGTTCTTC.

Note on this clonotype: A read error may be the cause here, since a much bigger clone is one base away. This CDR3 is missing its conserved last phenylalanine or tryptophan, likely due to a read error. The gene calls are TRBV27 and TRBJ1-6, with D hard to call. Trimming took 5 bases from V and 0 from J, leaving 2 bases between them. Germline lookup yields CDR1 MNHEY and CDR2 SMNVEV (reference sequence). The CDR3 is 13 amino acids. The CDR3 spells CASSLSYNSPLHL. The CDR3 nucleotides read TGTGCCAGCAGTCTCTCCTATAATTCACCCCTCCACCTT.

This clonotype was counted between two and nine times. The V call is TRBV28, the J call TRBJ2-5; 7 bases align to TRBD1. V lost 2 bases to trimming and J lost 7 bases; unmatched junction nucleotides: 7. Germline V gene lookup returns CDR1 MDHEN and CDR2 SYDVKM. This CDR3 has 14 amino acids. CDR3 protein: CASSLQGVGRTQYF. Written as DNA, the CDR3 is TGTGCCAGCAGTTTACAGGGGGTGGGAAGGACCCAGTACTTC.

The chain recombines TRBV20-1 with TRBJ2-7, with 7 bases matching TRBD1. The V gene's germline CDR1 is DFQATT and CDR2 SNEGSKA (reference sequence). The CDR3 sequence is 15 residues long. With V trimmed by 0 bases and J by 2 bases, 7 bases remained unmatched. CDR3 region: CSAREGTAFPYEQYF. The CDR3 nucleotides read TGCAGTGCTAGAGAAGGGACAGCCTTCCCCTACGAGCAGTACTTC.

The gene calls are TRBV5-6 and TRBJ1-1, with D maybe TRBD1 (5 bases). Deletions cut 1 base from V and 3 bases from J, with 13 bases between. Germline-derived CDR1 and CDR2 are SGHDT and YYEEEE. CDR3 length: 15 residues. CDR3 DNA: TGTGCCAGCAGCTTGTGGCGACAGATCGACACTGAAGCTTTCTTT. It codes for CASSLWRQIDTEAFF.

The CDR3 DNA reads as TGCGCCAGCAGCCAAGAGAACAGGGGATACGAGACCCAGTACTTC. Translated: CASSQENRGYETQYF. This rearrangement joins TRBV4-1 to TRBJ2-5, with 7 positions matching TRBD1. This CDR3 spans 15 amino acids. Germline lookup yields CDR1 MGHRA and CDR2 YSYEKL. V shed 0 bases and J 5 bases; nucleotides not matched to a gene: 6.

At least ten counts were recorded for this clonotype. Here the CDR3 DNA reads TGTGCCAGCAGTTTGTGGCTAGCGGGGTCAGATACGCAGTATTTT. Protein sequence: CASSLWLAGSDTQYF. The J gene is TRBJ2-3, the V gene TRBV27; 9 nucleotides match TRBD2. The germline V gene encodes CDR1 MNHEY and CDR2 SMNVEV (reference sequence). The CDR3 extends over 15 amino acids. J lost 4 bases, V lost 3 bases, and 5 bases had no gene match.

A note on this clonotype: This sequence may be a read error, since a much larger clone differs from it by one base. This chain joins TRBV27 and TRBJ2-6; a possible D gene is TRBD1 (5 bases). The CDR3 sequence is 15 residues long. The germline gives CDR1 MNHEY, CDR2 SMNVEV (reference sequence). Trimming cost V 5 bases and J 3 bases, with 11 bases left between them. The CDR3: CASSIRGGGANVLTF. The CDR3, as DNA: TGTGCCAGCAGTATAAGGGGCGGTGGGGCCAACGTCCTGACTTTC. Combining the CDR3 with reference TRBV27 and TRBJ2-6 gives the whole variable domain EAQVTQNPRYLITVTGKKLTVTCSQNMNHEYMSWYRQDPGLGLRQIYYSMNVEVTDKGDVPEGYKVSRKEKRNFPLILESPSPNQTSLYFCASSIRGGGANVLTFGAGSRLTVL.

In its sample, this clonotype was seen a few times. CDR3 in amino acids: CASSVAGVDETQYF. The CDR3 DNA follows: TGTGCCAGCAGCGTAGCCGGGGTTGACGAGACCCAGTACTTC. V gene TRBV9 combines with J gene TRBJ2-5, with D tentatively TRBD2 (5 bases). The CDR3 runs 14 residues. CDR1 SGDLS and CDR2 YYNGEE come from the germline V gene. Trimming cost V 0 bases and J 5 bases, with 11 bases left between them. The full variable domain, completed using reference TRBV9 and TRBJ2-5, is DSGVTQTPKHLITATGQRVTLRCSPRSGDLSVYWYQQSLDQGLQFLIQYYNGEERAKGNILERFSAQQFPDLHSELNLSSLELGDSALYFCASSVAGVDETQYFGPGTRLLVL.

This rearrangement joins TRBV9 to TRBJ2-7, with TRBD1 matching 7 bases. Germline CDR1 SGDLS, CDR2 YYNGEE. The trim removed 5 bases at V and 4 bases at J, leaving 9 bases unmatched. CDR3 length equals 14 residues. CDR3 DNA: TGTGCCAGCAGTCCTGCTGGGGGACAGTACGAGCAGTACTTC. It yields the protein CASSPAGGQYEQYF.

The chain combines TRBV12-3 or TRBV12-4 with TRBJ1-2, with a tentative D call TRBD1 (6 bases). This CDR3 region has 17 residues. V lost 6 bases and J 2 bases, leaving 22 bases between the germline ends. In nucleotides, the CDR3 is TGTGCCAGCAGCTCAACGTCCTACCCAACAGGGAACTATGGCTACACCTTC. Translating gives CASSSTSYPTGNYGYTF.

This clonotype was observed many times. The rearrangement uses TRBV7-9 and TRBJ2-3; D may be TRBD1 (6 bases). In germline, CDR1 is SEHNR, CDR2 FQNEAQ (reference sequence). The CDR3 has 17 residues. V was pared by 0 bases and J by 6 bases, with 19 bases between. The CDR3 sequence: CASSLAMVLDSSDTQYF. For the CDR3, the DNA is TGTGCCAGCAGCTTAGCGATGGTCCTGGACAGCTCCGATACGCAGTATTTT.

This clonotype was picked up a small number of times. The rearrangement uses TRBV4-1 and TRBJ2-3; 9 nucleotides match TRBD2. Germline V gives CDR1 MGHRA, CDR2 YSYEKL. V lost 0 bases, J lost 3 bases, and 10 bases stayed unmatched. This CDR3 comprises 18 residues. The CDR3 is CASSQDGLAGLATDTQYF. DNA for the CDR3: TGCGCCAGCAGCCAAGATGGCCTAGCGGGGCTGGCAACAGATACGCAGTATTTT.

The gene calls are TRBV6-6 and TRBJ2-1; D is uncertain. CDR1 is MNHNY, CDR2 SVGAGI, per germline (reference sequence). Between the trimmed V and J ends, which lost 8 bases and 7 bases, there was a span of 15 bases. The CDR3 extends over 13 amino acids. CDR3 sequence: CASQPSSRNEQFF. The CDR3 bases are TGTGCCAGCCAACCTTCCAGTCGGAATGAGCAGTTCTTC.

This clonotype was recorded only once. This chain uses TRBV7-9 with TRBJ2-7; D gene unclear. CDR3 length equals 13 residues. The germline CDR1 and CDR2 sequences are SEHNR and FQNEAQ (reference sequence). V dropped 4 bases and J dropped 6 bases, with 13 bases sitting between them. In DNA, the CDR3 is TGTGCCAGCAGCTATGGGTCCTACTGCGAGCAGTACTTC. Amino acids: CASSYGSYCEQYF.

J is TRBJ2-3 and V is TRBV21-1. TRBV21-1 is assigned pseudogene status. The CDR3 runs to 18 residues. The CDR3 bases are TGTGCCAGCAGCAAAGCGTGGATGACGAACTGTAGCACAGATACGCAGTATTTT. This encodes CASSKAWMTNCSTDTQYF.

This clonotype was picked up a small number of times. The chain combines TRBV2 with TRBJ1-4; D not certain. The CDR3 length is 16 residues. Germline values: CDR1 SNHLY, CDR2 FYNNEI. Trimming took off 1 base at V and 0 bases at J, with 9 bases between the two ends. The CDR3 is CASSEGLSATNEKLFF. CDR3 bases: TGTGCCAGCAGTGAAGGTCTGAGTGCAACTAATGAAAAACTGTTTTTT.

This clonotype showed up many times. V gene TRBV7-6 combines with J gene TRBJ2-7; maybe TRBD2 (5 bases). Germline V gene lookup returns CDR1 SGHVS and CDR2 FNYEAQ. This CDR3 comprises 13 residues. Trimming pared 2 bases from V and 5 bases from J, leaving 10 bases between. CDR3: CASSLTLAHEQYF. CDR3 coding DNA: TGTGCCAGCAGCTTAACGCTAGCCCACGAGCAGTACTTC.

The rearrangement uses TRBV6-2 or TRBV6-3 and TRBJ2-1, with 8 nucleotides matching TRBD2. The CDR3 is 13 amino acids. Unmatched junction bases numbered 7, after V lost 7 bases and J lost 8 bases. The V gene's germline CDR1 is MNHEY and CDR2 SVGEGT. CDR3 amino acids: CASNDRRGDEQFF. CDR3 nucleotides: TGTGCCAGCAATGACCGGCGGGGGGATGAGCAGTTCTTC.

Comments on this clonotype: Without the conserved terminal phenylalanine or tryptophan, this CDR3 likely stems from a read error. The chain couples TRBV11-2 to TRBJ2-7; TRBD1 is a possible D gene (6 bases). The CDR3 is 16 amino acids. Germline V CDR1 and CDR2: SGHAT, FQNNGV. Trimming took off 5 bases at V and 3 bases at J, with 20 bases between the two ends. DNA for the CDR3: TGTGCCAGCAGCAAGACCTGGTCAGGGGAATACTACGAGCAGTACTCC. This gives the protein CASSKTWSGEYYEQYS.

This clonotype occurred many times. This chain uses TRBV5-6 with TRBJ1-5; D not certain. The CDR3 sequence is 14 residues long. V lost 4 bases and J lost 3, with 11 bases in between. Germline CDR1 is SGHDT and CDR2 is YYEEEE. CDR3 protein: CASSPLGDNQPQHF. The CDR3 DNA is TGTGCCAGCAGCCCCTTGGGCGACAATCAGCCCCAGCATTTT.

This clonotype has a count of ten or more. The J gene is TRBJ1-1, the V gene TRBV6-6; no definite D call. The V gene's germline CDR1 is MNHNY and CDR2 SVGAGI (reference sequence). V lost 6 bases, J lost 0 bases, and 14 bases lay in between. The CDR3 length is 15 residues. CDR3 nucleotides: TGTGCCAGCAGAGAGAGACACCGTCTGAACACTGAAGCTTTCTTT. Its protein is CASRERHRLNTEAFF.

Comments on this clonotype: The missing conserved phenylalanine or tryptophan at the end of this CDR3 makes a read error likely. The chain has TRBV28 and TRBJ1-4; no clear D. This CDR3 contains 15 residues. V lost 7 bases, J lost 7 bases, and 19 bases lay in between. Germline lookup yields CDR1 MDHEN and CDR2 SYDVKM. The CDR3 coding sequence is TGTGCCAGCACTGAGGGTCGAGAGGTGGCTGAAAAACTGTTTTTA. Encoded protein: CASTEGREVAEKLFL.

There are a few counts of this clonotype. V and J are TRBV7-9 and TRBJ2-5; the match to TRBD1 covers 7 bases. Losses at the gene ends were 5 bases for V and 5 bases for J; bases not matched to a gene: 11. Looked up from germline, CDR1 is SEHNR and CDR2 is FQNEAQ (reference sequence). The CDR3 runs to 15 residues. CDR3 DNA: TGTGCCAGCAGCGCCACAGGGGACCCGGGGGAGACCCAGTACTTC. Its translation is CASSATGDPGETQYF.

With respect to this clonotype: A much larger clone differs from this one at a single base, so this may be a read error. The chain employs TRBV7-9 and TRBJ1-1; D is unclear. The germline V gene encodes CDR1 SEHNR and CDR2 FQNEAQ (reference sequence). CDR3 length: 14 amino acids. Trimming pared 5 bases from V and 5 bases from J, leaving 15 bases between. The CDR3 protein is CASSTQWDGTEAFF. The CDR3 region has the DNA TGTGCCAGCAGCACACAGTGGGATGGTACTGAAGCTTTCTTT. Looking up the rest from reference TRBV7-9 and TRBJ1-1 gives the full variable domain: DTGVSQNPRHKITKRGQNVTFRCDPISEHNRLYWYRQTLGQGPEFLTYFQNEAQLEKSRLLSDRFSAERPKGSFSTLEIQRTEQGDSAMYLCASSTQWDGTEAFFGQGTRLTVV.

This clonotype was seen ten or more times. The V call is TRBV14, the J call TRBJ2-2; tentatively, D is TRBD1 (6 bases). This CDR3 has 15 residues. V gave up 3 bases and J gave up 1 base, with 9 bases separating them. Germline V gene sequence: CDR1 SGHDN, CDR2 FVKESK. The CDR3, as DNA: TGTGCCAGCAGCCAGAGACAGGAGAACACCGGGGAGCTGTTTTTT. Its protein product is CASSQRQENTGELFF. Filled out from reference TRBV14 and TRBJ2-2, the complete variable domain reads EAGVTQFPSHSVIEKGQTVTLRCDPISGHDNLYWYRRVMGKEIKFLLHFVKESKQDESGMPNNRFLAERTGGTYSTLKVQPAELEDSGVYFCASSQRQENTGELFFGEGSRLTVL.

The chain recombines TRBV20-1 with TRBJ2-7, with D perhaps matching TRBD1 or TRBD2 (6 bases each). Between the trimmed V and J ends, which lost 0 bases and 0 bases, there was a span of 15 bases. Germline loops: CDR1 DFQATT, CDR2 SNEGSKA (reference sequence). The CDR3 is 16 amino acids. The CDR3 sequence: CSARDGMRGASYEQYF. In DNA, the CDR3 is TGCAGTGCTAGAGATGGGATGAGGGGGGCCTCCTACGAGCAGTACTTC.

CDR3 sequence (DNA): TGTGCCAGCAGCTTAACGGGACCCATGAACACTGAAGCTTTCTTT. This encodes CASSLTGPMNTEAFF. J is TRBJ1-1 and V is TRBV5-5, with D maybe TRBD1 (5 bases). The germline V and J ends were trimmed by 2 bases and 0 bases, with 11 bases remaining between them. The CDR3 totals 15 residues. Germline V lookup: CDR1 SGHKS, CDR2 YYEKEE (reference sequence).